This paragraph reports one T cell receptor beta chain. Antigen specificity is unknown. The data belong to a study of cytomegalovirus exposure and HLA in healthy donors. The V end lost 5 bases, the J end lost 7 bases, and 11 bases lay between the germline ends. The CDR3 runs to 11 residues. Germline V lookup: CDR1 SQVTM, CDR2 ANQGSEA. PCR amplification relied on 60 Vbeta primers (plus 13 Jbeta primers). Clones were sequenced by immunoSEQ multiplex PCR, and TCRdb holds only the in-frame ones, with some missing. The repertoire has fewer than 90,000 clones, about 81% of them found once; the top ten carry 6% to 7.5%. The study, taken as a whole, reports: Within the data, a cluster of highly shared sequence variants was likely a sequencing artifact. Testing in vitro showed a few CMV-associated chains specific for CMV antigens. A later examination showed that TCR association rates differed by HLA locus, with DRB1 most and HLA-C fewest.

The clonotype comes from a human donor in good health. Source material: PBMCs. J is TRBJ1-2 and V is TRBV29-1; D gene ambiguous. The CDR3 spells CSVLGGGGYTF. The DNA for the CDR3 is TGCAGCGTTCTGGGAGGCGGTGGCTACACCTTC.